This T cell receptor beta chain was captured by sequencing in a study of cytomegalovirus exposure and HLA in healthy donors. Study at large: An analysis done earlier identified roughly 120 million unique TCR beta sequences from about 179 million T cells.

V was clipped by 6 bases and J by 4 bases, with 10 bases between them. The CDR3 covers 11 residues. Germline V gene data show CDR1 as SQVTM and CDR2 as ANQGSEA. This clone was found a few times. The antigen remains undetermined. In nominal health when sampled, donors likely had unrecorded immune exposures nonetheless. Study observations and caveats: Other equally common chains were less clonally expanded than HLA-associated TCR beta chains, a later analysis showed.

13 Jbeta primers and 60 Vbeta primers were used for the PCR. Data came from immunoSEQ multiplex PCR; TCRdb stores just in-frame clones and leaves some out. In the table there are approximately 240,000 clones, 77% of which are singletons. The sample comprised PBMCs. The receptor's source is a woman aged 55-69 years in good health and CMV-seropositive. This chain joins TRBV29-1 and TRBJ2-7; D remains ambiguous. This CDR3 reads CSVRLLYEQYF. CDR3 DNA sequence: TGCAGCGTGCGACTCTTATACGAGCAGTACTTC.